The sequence of this T cell receptor (beta chain) was determined in a study of T cells in Graves' hyperthyroidism and ophthalmopathy. Amplified regions were TCR beta CDR3 sequences from RNA transcripts. The TCR CDR3 first-round RT-PCR relied on the HTBI primer set. TCRdb ran MiXCR on the multiplex PCR reads and lists one entry per CDR3 protein. The repertoire holds about 610,000 distinct CDR3 sequences, with roughly 50% as singletons. Trimming took 2 bases from V and 6 from J, leaving 8 bases between them. The CDR3 sequence is 13 residues long. Germline V lookup: CDR1 SGDLS, CDR2 YYNGEE. The V gene is TRBV9, the J gene TRBJ2-2; D unclear. The sample taken for sequencing was peripheral blood or thyroid tissue (not recorded which). This receptor was identified in a woman under 30 with Graves' hyperthyroidism. The CDR3 DNA reads TGTGCCAGCAGCGTCGACTTGGCCGGGGAGCTGTTTTTT. Protein product: CASSVDLAGELFF.